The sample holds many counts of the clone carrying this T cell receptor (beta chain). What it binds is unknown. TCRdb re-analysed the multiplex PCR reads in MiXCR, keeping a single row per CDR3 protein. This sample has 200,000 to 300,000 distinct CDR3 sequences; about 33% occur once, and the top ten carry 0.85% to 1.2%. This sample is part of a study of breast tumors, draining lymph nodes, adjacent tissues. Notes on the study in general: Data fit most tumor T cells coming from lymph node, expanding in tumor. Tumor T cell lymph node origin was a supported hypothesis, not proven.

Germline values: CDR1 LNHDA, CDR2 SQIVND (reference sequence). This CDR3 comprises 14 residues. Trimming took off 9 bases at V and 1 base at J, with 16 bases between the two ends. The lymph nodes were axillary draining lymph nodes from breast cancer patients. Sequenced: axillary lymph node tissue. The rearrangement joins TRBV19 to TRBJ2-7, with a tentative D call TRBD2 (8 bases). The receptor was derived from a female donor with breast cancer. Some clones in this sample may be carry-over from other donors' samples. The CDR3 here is CASTRGGQSYEQYF. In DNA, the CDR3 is TGTGCCAGCACCCGGGGGGGACAGTCCTACGAGCAGTACTTC.